A single T cell receptor (beta chain) is shown here with its context. These data originate in a study of blood T cell repertoires in COVID-19. In the authors' workflow: Reference gene primer amplification in the assay estimated nucleated cell counts. The repertoire was sequenced with immunoSEQ multiplex PCR; TCRdb's copy has only in-frame clones and lacks some. V and J calls plus clone size are reproduced from that table; the DNA served to infer D and trimming. The profile covers over 200,000 clones, with around 75% appearing a single time and roughly 5% taken by the ten largest. This clonotype was obtained from a human donor in a cohort sampled during active COVID-19. Sample: peripheral blood.

CDR3 in DNA: TGTGCCAGCAGCCGGGGACAGTTTCCCGCTGAAGCTTTCTTT. Encoded protein: CASSRGQFPAEAFF. This chain uses TRBV7-9 with TRBJ1-1; 7 bases line up with TRBD1. The germline V gene has CDR1 SEHNR and CDR2 FQNEAQ (reference sequence). Trimming at V came to 5 bases and at J to 6 bases, leaving 9 bases not matched to a gene. CDR3 size: 14 residues.